This T cell receptor (beta chain) derives from a study of T cells in Graves' hyperthyroidism and ophthalmopathy (dated by TCRdb to the late 2010s). Describing the broader study: Peripheral blood was sampled at the time of initial diagnosis, prior to any treatment. In about 6 Graves' hyperthyroidism patients, the study also compared T-cell repertoires from thyroid tissue with T-cell repertoires from blood. After blood sampling, hyperthyroidism patients were treated with methimazole at a starting dose of 30 mg daily, and ophthalmopathy patients were treated with high-dose intravenous methylprednisolone. The 75 to 100 discovery patients were divided at random into training and test sets in a 7:3 ratio. Prospective prediction of ophthalmopathy was tested in an independent validation cohort consisting of under 20 hyperthyroidism patients and around 16 patients who later progressed to ophthalmopathy. The paper reports TCR Vbeta CDR3 sequencing of 130 to 150 peripheral blood samples: 43 ophthalmopathy, under 85 hyperthyroidism and around 17 progressor patients. TCR V-J signatures able to tell the groups apart were searched for in a discovery cohort of 100 patients, of whom around 42 had Graves' ophthalmopathy and 57 had stable Graves' hyperthyroidism. General findings and caveats noted by the study authors: A model built on a 13 V-J signature distinguished ophthalmopathy from stable hyperthyroidism, reaching 87.88% sensitivity and under 84% specificity in cross-validation and 80%/75% in testing. No statistical method was used to fix the sample size in advance, and group allocation was not hidden from the investigators. Blood samples also contained most of the expanded thyroid clonotypes (frequency above 0.001), which suggests that blood repertoires may reflect thyroid immune responses. In validation, the model predicted progression to ophthalmopathy with just under 71% sensitivity and around 72% specificity, a median of around six months before onset.

This clonotype was picked up many times. Its antigen is unknown. The sample holds no much larger clone one base away, and base qualities are not on file. The CDR3 spans 16 residues, from the cysteine through the phenylalanine. Here the CDR3 DNA is all that survives: 48 bases in frame from base 1. V loses 5 bases of germline sequence and J loses 5 bases, and the interval between the two ends is 20 bases. According to the germline V gene (reference sequence), CDR1 reads MNHEY and CDR2 reads SMNVEV. Stable Graves' hyperthyroidism was defined as the absence of progression to ophthalmopathy over 18 months of follow-up. Hyperthyroidism patients were newly diagnosed, had a disease duration of under 2 months, and were aged 18 to 65 years. The study excluded patients with uncontrolled infections, other autoimmune diseases, pregnancy or lactation. Diagnoses were based on clinical symptoms, serum thyroxine and TRAb, thyroid ultrasound and orbital computed tomography. PBMCs were separated from 8 to 10 ml of fresh peripheral blood using Ficoll-Paque density gradient centrifugation. Trizol reagent was used to extract total RNA, and RNA quality was then checked on an Agilent 2100 Bioanalyzer.

The TCR beta CDR3 regions were amplified from the RNA transcripts. The first round of RT-PCR for the TCR CDR3 was performed with the HTBI primer set and the Qiagen OneStep RT-PCR kit. Libraries were constructed in a second round of multiplex PCR, after which size selection and purification were carried out. The libraries were sequenced on an Illumina HiSeq2000 using paired-end 100 bp reads. As for the authors' bioinformatics: SOAPnuke was used to process the raw data, throwing out any read that contained adapters or uncalled bases, had a mean Phred below 15, or lacked an exact constant-primer or identifier match. COPE v1.2.5 was used to merge the high-quality paired reads, and each unique nucleotide sequence was defined as a clonotype. MiTCR v1.1 was used to align the clonotypes against IMGT TRBV, TRBD and TRBJ reference segments. The analysis included only V-J combinations with a frequency above 0.0001, which together covered 99% to 99.2% of the repertoires. The TCS score was defined as F50 (clonal expansion) divided by E x V (chaos), with BLOSUM62-based TCRdist calculated between CDR3 peptides within each V-J. Welch's t-statistics and random forest reduced 514 V-J features to roughly 13, which were used in a naive Bayes classifier (R e1071). TCRdb reran the public reads through fastp at Q25 and MiXCR, keeping productive beta chains. Rows are combined by CDR3 protein, so each entry shows the most common genes and DNA. It is TCRdb's table, rather than the study itself, that gives the V and J calls and clone size. In this sample the table shows under 700,000 distinct CDR3 sequences, around 15% of which occur a single time. The ten most abundant clones make up 18% of the sample.

The rearranged segments are TRBV27 and TRBJ2-3, with TRBD2 tentatively as D gene (5 bases match). Material: blood. The origin of this receptor is a woman between 18 and 29 years old with Graves' hyperthyroidism. Here is the DNA: TGTGCCAGCAGTCCCCCCCCAGTTCCCCGGGGAGATACGCAGTATTTT. The resulting protein is CASSPPPVPRGDTQYF.